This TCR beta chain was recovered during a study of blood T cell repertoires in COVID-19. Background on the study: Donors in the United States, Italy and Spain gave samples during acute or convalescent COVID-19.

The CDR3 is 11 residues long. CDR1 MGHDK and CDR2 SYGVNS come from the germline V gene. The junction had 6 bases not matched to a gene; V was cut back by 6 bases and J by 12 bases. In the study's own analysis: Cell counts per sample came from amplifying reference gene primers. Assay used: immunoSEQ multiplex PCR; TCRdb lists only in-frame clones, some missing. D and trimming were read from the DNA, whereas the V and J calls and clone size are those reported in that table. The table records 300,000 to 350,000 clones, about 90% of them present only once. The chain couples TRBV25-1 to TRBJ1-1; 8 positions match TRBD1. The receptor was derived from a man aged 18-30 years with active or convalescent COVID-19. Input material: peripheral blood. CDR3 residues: CASRTDRGTFF. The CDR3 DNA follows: TGTGCCAGCAGGACAGACAGGGGAACTTTCTTT. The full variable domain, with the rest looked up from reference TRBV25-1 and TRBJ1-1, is EADIYQTPRYLVIGTGKKITLECSQTMGHDKMYWYQQDPGMELHLIHYSYGVNSTEKGDLSSESTVSRIRTEHFPLTLESARPSHTSQYLCASRTDRGTFFGQGTRLTVV.